This entry describes one T cell receptor (beta chain). This specimen belongs to a study of blood T cell repertoires in COVID-19. Background on the study: The study drew acute and convalescent COVID-19 samples from the United States, Italy and Spain.

Some clones are missing from TCRdb's copy, which holds only in-frame ones; the method was immunoSEQ multiplex PCR. The sample carries tens of thousands of clones, around 90% recorded once. Sequences were obtained from peripheral blood. This sequence originates from a man in his 70s in a cohort sampled during active COVID-19.

The CDR3 reads CASSDNPPGQGLNTEAFF. As DNA, the CDR3 is TGTGCCAGCAGTGACAACCCTCCGGGACAGGGACTGAACACTGAAGCTTTCTTT. This rearrangement joins TRBV2 to TRBJ1-1, with 9 bases lining up with TRBD1. Per the germline V gene, CDR1 is SNHLY and CDR2 is FYNNEI. V was clipped by 3 bases and J by 0 bases; unmatched bases: 11. The CDR3 loop spans 18 amino acids. Full variable domain (outside the CDR3, taken from reference TRBV2 and TRBJ1-1): EPEVTQTPSHQVTQMGQEVILRCVPISNHLYFYWYRQILGQKVEFLVSFYNNEISEKSEIFDDQFSVERPDGSNFTLKIRSTKLEDSAMYFCASSDNPPGQGLNTEAFFGQGTRLTVV.